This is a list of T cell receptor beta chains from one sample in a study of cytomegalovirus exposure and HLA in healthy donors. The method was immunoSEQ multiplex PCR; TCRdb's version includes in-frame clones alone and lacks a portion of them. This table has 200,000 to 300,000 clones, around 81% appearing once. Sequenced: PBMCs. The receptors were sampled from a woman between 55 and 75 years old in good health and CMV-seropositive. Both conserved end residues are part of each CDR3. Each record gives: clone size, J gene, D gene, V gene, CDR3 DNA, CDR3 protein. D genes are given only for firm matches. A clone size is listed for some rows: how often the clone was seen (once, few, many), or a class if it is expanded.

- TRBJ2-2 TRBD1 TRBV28 TGTGCCAGCAGTTCAGCGGACAGGGGACACACCGGGGAGCTGTTTTTT CASSSADRGHTGELFF
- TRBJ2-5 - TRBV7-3 TGTGCCAGCAGCTTAAGCAGAGATCGGAGGGAGACCCAGTACTTC CASSLSRDRRETQYF
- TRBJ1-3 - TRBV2 TGTGCCAGCAGTAACGAGGGAAACACCATATATTTT CASSNEGNTIYF
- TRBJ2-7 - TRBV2 TGTGCCAGCAGTGATACAGGGATACCCTACGAGCAGTACTTC CASSDTGIPYEQYF
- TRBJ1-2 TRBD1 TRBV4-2 TGTGCCAGCAGCCCGAGCGGGCAGGGGGCTAACTATGGCTACACCTTC CASSPSGQGANYGYTF
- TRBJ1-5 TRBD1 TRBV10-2 TGCGCCAGCGCTGCGGGGACAGGGAGGAATCAGCCCCAGCATTTT CASAAGTGRNQPQHF
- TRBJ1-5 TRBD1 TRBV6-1 TGTGCCAGCAGTGACGGGACAGGGAGTCAGCCCCAGCATTTT CASSDGTGSQPQHF
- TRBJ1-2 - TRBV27 TGTGCCAGCAGTCCAGCAGGGGTAGGGGGCTACACCTTC CASSPAGVGGYTF
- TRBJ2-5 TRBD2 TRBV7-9 TGTGCCAGCAGCCCGACTGGGGTAGCGGGAGAAGAGACCCAGTACTTC CASSPTGVAGEETQYF
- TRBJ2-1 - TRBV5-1 TGCGCCAGCAGCTTGGTAGGGAGCGACTACAATGAGCAGTTCTTC CASSLVGSDYNEQFF
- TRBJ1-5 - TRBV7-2 TGTGCCAGCAGCTTGCGGGGAGGCGGCAATCAGCCCCAGCATTTT CASSLRGGGNQPQHF
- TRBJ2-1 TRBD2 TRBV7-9 TGTGCCAGCAGCTTAGCGGGTGGGAGGGCCTCTTATGAGCAGTTCTTC CASSLAGGRASYEQFF
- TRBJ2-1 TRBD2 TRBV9 TGTGCCAGCAGCTCCCGACTAGCGGCTCCCTCTCCCTACAATGAGCAGTTCTTC CASSSRLAAPSPYNEQFF
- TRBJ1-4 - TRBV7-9 TGTGCCAGCAGCTTCCTTGGGCCTAATGAAAAACTGTTTTTT CASSFLGPNEKLFF
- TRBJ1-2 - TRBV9 TGTGCCAGCAGCGTAGACGAGGAGGTTGTGCATGGCTACACCTTC CASSVDEEVVHGYTF
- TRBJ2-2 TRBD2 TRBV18 TGTGCCAGCTCACCGGGACTAACGAACACCGGGGAGCTGTTTTTT CASSPGLTNTGELFF
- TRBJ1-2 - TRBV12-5 TGTGCTAGTGGTTTGGTACAAGCGTCTAACTATGGCTACACCTTC CASGLVQASNYGYTF
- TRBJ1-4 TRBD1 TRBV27 TGTGCCAGCAGCCCATCGGACAGGAAAGATGAAAAACTGTTTTTT CASSPSDRKDEKLFF
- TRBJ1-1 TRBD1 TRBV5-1 TGCGCCAGCAGCCCAGGACAGGGGTTCACTGAAGCTTTCTTT CASSPGQGFTEAFF
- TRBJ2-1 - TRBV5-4 TGTGCCAGCAGCTTGGCGGGGAATGAGCAGTTCTTC CASSLAGNEQFF
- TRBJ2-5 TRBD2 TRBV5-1 TGCGCCAGCAGCCCAGGAGCGGGAGGGTCGAAAGAGACCCAGTACTTC CASSPGAGGSKETQYF
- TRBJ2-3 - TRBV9 TGTGCCAGCAGCCAAAAGGGGGGGGTCACAGATACGCAGTATTTT CASSQKGGVTDTQYF
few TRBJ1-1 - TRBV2 TGTGCCAGCAGTGGGCAGGAGGGCACTGAAGCTTTCTTT CASSGQEGTEAFF
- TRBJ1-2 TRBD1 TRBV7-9 TGTGCCAGCAGCCCAGCGGCCGGGACAGCTAACTATGGCTACACCTTC CASSPAAGTANYGYTF
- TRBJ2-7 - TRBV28 TGTGCCAGCAGCTTCGACTCCCAGAAGGACGAGCAGTACTTC CASSFDSQKDEQYF
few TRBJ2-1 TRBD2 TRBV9 TGTGCCAGCAGCGTAGACGGGAGGGCATCTTTGCAGTTCTTC CASSVDGRASLQFF
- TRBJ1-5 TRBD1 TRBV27 TGTGCCAGCAGTTTAGGGACAGGGGGCAATCAGCCCCAGCATTTT CASSLGTGGNQPQHF
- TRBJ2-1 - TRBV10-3 TGTGCCATCAGTGACTCACAGGGCAGGAGCTCCTACAATGAGCAGTTCTTC CAISDSQGRSSYNEQFF
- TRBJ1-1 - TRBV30 TGTGCCTGGAGTGACGGGAGCGAAGCTTTCTTT CAWSDGSEAFF
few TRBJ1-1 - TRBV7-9 TGTGCCAGCAGCGCCCGGGACTCCTTAGGAGGGGACACTGAAGCTTTCTTT CASSARDSLGGDTEAFF
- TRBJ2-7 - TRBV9 TGTGCCAGCAGCGTCGGCGGGAACTCCTACGAGCAGTACTTC CASSVGGNSYEQYF
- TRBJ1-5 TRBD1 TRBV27 TGTGCCAGCATGAGAGGACAGGGGTTAGGGCAGCCCCAGCATTTT CASMRGQGLGQPQHF
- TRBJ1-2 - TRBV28 TGTGCCAGCAGTTTATCCGGTTATGGCTACACCTTC CASSLSGYGYTF
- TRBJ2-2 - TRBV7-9 TGTGCCAGCAGCTACAGCACCGGGGAGCTGTTTTTT CASSYSTGELFF
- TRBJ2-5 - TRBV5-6 TGTGCCAGCAGCTGGGGACTTTCCCAAGAGACCCAGTACTTC CASSWGLSQETQYF
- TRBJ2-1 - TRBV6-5 TGTGCCAGCAGGTACGGAGGGCCGCTATCGTATGAGCAGTTCTTC CASRYGGPLSYEQFF
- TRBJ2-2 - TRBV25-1 TGTGCCAGCAGTGAGTCAGTCGGGGAGCTGTTTTTT CASSESVGELFF
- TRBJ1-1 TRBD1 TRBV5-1 TGCGCCAGCTTCCGTGGACAGGGGGCGCGGGACACTGAAGCTTTCTTT CASFRGQGARDTEAFF
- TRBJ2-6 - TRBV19 TGTGCCAGTAGTAGGTACGGGGACTCTGGGGCCAACGTCCTGACTTTC CASSRYGDSGANVLTF
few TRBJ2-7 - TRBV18 TGTGCCAGCTCACCCCGCGGGGTTCAGAGGGGCAAAAGCTCCTACGAGCAGTACTTC CASSPRGVQRGKSSYEQYF
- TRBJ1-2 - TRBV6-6 TGTGCCAGCAGTTTAACCGAGGGCTACACCTTC CASSLTEGYTF
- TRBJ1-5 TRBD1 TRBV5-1 TGCGCCAGCAGCTCAACAGGGGAGGGCAATCAGCCCCAGCATTTT CASSSTGEGNQPQHF
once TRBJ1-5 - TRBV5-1 TGCGCCAGCAGCTTGGGCCCAGGAAGCAATCAGCCCCAGCATTTT CASSLGPGSNQPQHF
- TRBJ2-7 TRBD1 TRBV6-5 TGTGCCAGCAGTTACTCTACCGGGACAGGCTACGAGCAGTACTTC CASSYSTGTGYEQYF
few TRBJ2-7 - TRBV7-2 TGTGCCAGCAGCCCCCACGGTACGGGAACTGAGTACTTC CASSPHGTGTEYF
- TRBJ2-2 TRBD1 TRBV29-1 TGCAGCGTTGAGGGACAGGGTATTACAAACGGGGAGCTGTTTTTT CSVEGQGITNGELFF
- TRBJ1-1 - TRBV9 TGTGCCAGCAGCGGACTGAGCATGAACACTGAAGCTTTCTTT CASSGLSMNTEAFF
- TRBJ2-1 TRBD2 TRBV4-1 TGCGCCAGCAGCCAACCCAAGGGGACTAGCGGGATGGGTGAGCAGTTCTTC CASSQPKGTSGMGEQFF
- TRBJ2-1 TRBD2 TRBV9 TGTGCCAGCAGCACGACGGGACTAGCGGGAGGGCCGGGGAATGAGCAGTTCTTC CASSTTGLAGGPGNEQFF
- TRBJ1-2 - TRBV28 TGTGCCAGCAGTTTAGTTCAATCGGCGGTTGGAGATGGCTACACCTTC CASSLVQSAVGDGYTF
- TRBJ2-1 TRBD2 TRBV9 TGTGCCAGCAGCGTAGCTACGAATGGAGCGGGACGGGGGGAGCAGTTCTTC CASSVATNGAGRGEQFF
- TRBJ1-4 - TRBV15 TGTGCCACCAGCGGCGAGCGGGACCGAGCTTATGAAAAACTGTTTTTT CATSGERDRAYEKLFF
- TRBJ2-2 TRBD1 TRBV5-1 TGCGCCAGCCATGGACAGGGGACCGGGGAGCTGTTTTTT CASHGQGTGELFF